Presented here are 27 T cell receptor beta chains from one specimen sequenced in a study of CD8+ T cells in alopecia areata. RNA was extracted and reverse transcribed into cDNA as the sequencing template. Sequenced by immunoSEQ multiplex PCR; TCRdb stores in-frame clones only, minus some. The repertoire holds about 220,000 clones, with 50% to 60% as singletons. Documented treatment: oral pan-JAK inhibitor, 5-10 mg twice daily. Sequences were derived from CD4+ T cells sorted from blood, sampled at week 4, from a patient treated with tofacitinib. The source of these receptors is a human donor with alopecia areata.

This clone was counted ten times or more. The V gene is TRBV29-1, the J gene TRBJ1-5; 7 bases match TRBD1. CDR1 is SQVTM, CDR2 ANQGSEA, per germline. Trimming at V came to 4 bases and at J to 6 bases, leaving 9 bases not matched to a gene. The CDR3 loop spans 14 amino acids. The CDR3 DNA reads TGCAGCGTTGCCGGAGACAGGGTTGGTCAGCCCCAGCATTTT. This translates into CSVAGDRVGQPQHF. The complete variable domain, with remaining parts taken from reference TRBV29-1 and TRBJ1-5, reads SAVISQKPSRDICQRGTSLTIQCQVDSQVTMMFWYRQQPGQSLTLIATANQGSEATYESGFVIDKFPISRPNLTFSTLTVSNMSPEDSSIYLCSVAGDRVGQPQHFGDGTRLSIL.

This clone was recorded a few times. J is TRBJ1-1 and V is TRBV11-2; D remains ambiguous. Germline CDR1 and CDR2: SGHAT and FQNNGV. Between the trimmed V and J ends, which lost 5 bases and 1 base, there was a span of 8 bases. The CDR3 covers 13 residues. Here the CDR3 reads CASSTRSNTEAFF. CDR3 nucleotide sequence: TGTGCCAGCAGCACTCGGTCGAACACTGAAGCTTTCTTT.

The chain links TRBV5-1 to TRBJ2-4, with 8 bases aligning to TRBD2. The CDR3 runs 14 residues. Germline V gene data show CDR1 as SGHRS and CDR2 as YFSETQ. V trimming: 2 bases; J trimming: 8 bases; junction bases outside the gene matches: 6. The chain's CDR3 is CASSFAGGLDIQYF. In nucleotides, the CDR3 is TGCGCCAGCAGCTTCGCGGGGGGCCTCGACATTCAGTACTTC.

The rearrangement links TRBV23-1 to TRBJ2-7, with D possibly being TRBD1 (6 bases). TRBV23-1 is an open reading frame whose function is uncertain. The germline V and J ends were trimmed by 1 base and 3 bases, with 13 bases remaining between them. CDR3 length: 15 residues. CDR3 protein: CASSQLVDRYYEQYF. In DNA form, the CDR3 reads TGCGCCAGCAGTCAATTGGTCGACAGGTACTACGAGCAGTACTTC.

The chain combines TRBV10-3 with TRBJ2-7; a weak D match, TRBD1 (6 bases). V lost 9 bases to trimming and J lost 3 bases, with 15 bases between them. The CDR3 extends over 13 amino acids. The V gene's germline CDR1 is ENHRY and CDR2 SYGVKD. As DNA, the CDR3 is TGTGCCATAACTAGGGACAACAACTACGAGCAGTACTTC. Translation gives CAITRDNNYEQYF.

The gene calls are TRBV7-9 and TRBJ2-1; a weak D match, TRBD2 (5 bases). The CDR3 consists of 14 residues. The germline V and J ends were trimmed by 8 bases and 1 base, with 12 bases remaining between them. The germline gives CDR1 SEHNR, CDR2 FQNEAQ (reference sequence). CDR3 amino acids: CASDPGSSYNEQFF. CDR3 bases: TGTGCCAGCGATCCGGGGAGTTCCTACAATGAGCAGTTCTTC.

There are a few counts of this clone. The chain couples TRBV12-5 to TRBJ1-1, with D unclear. Germline V CDR1 and CDR2: LGHNT, FRNRAP. V shed 4 bases and J shed 7 bases, with 13 bases lying between them. CDR3 length: 13 amino acids. This chain's CDR3 is CASGSAIVGEAFF. CDR3 in DNA: TGTGCTAGTGGTTCCGCTATAGTCGGTGAAGCTTTCTTT.

The chain joins TRBV7-9 to TRBJ2-5; D not resolved. The V gene lost 8 bases and the J gene lost 5 bases, with 24 bases spanning the gap. Germline V CDR1 and CDR2: SEHNR, FQNEAQ (reference sequence). The CDR3 length is 16 residues. The CDR3 nucleotides are TGTGCCAGCTTAATCGGGCAGCGTCCCAGGATGGAGACCCAGTACTTC. It specifies CASLIGQRPRMETQYF. Filled out from reference TRBV7-9 and TRBJ2-5, the complete variable domain reads DTGVSQNPRHKITKRGQNVTFRCDPISEHNRLYWYRQTLGQGPEFLTYFQNEAQLEKSRLLSDRFSAERPKGSFSTLEIQRTEQGDSAMYLCASLIGQRPRMETQYFGPGTRLLVL.

This clone was seen a handful of times. The gene calls are TRBV10-2 and TRBJ2-3; 13 bases fit TRBD2. V shed 7 bases, J shed 6 bases, and the junction held 10 bases outside the gene matches. The germline CDR1 and CDR2 sequences are WSHSY and SAAADI. The CDR3 runs to 16 residues. DNA of the CDR3: TGCGCCAGCAAACTTACTAGCGGGGGGGCCCCGGATACGCAGTATTTT. Protein product: CASKLTSGGAPDTQYF.

The table lists this clone with a few counts. The rearrangement links TRBV30 to TRBJ1-2; D gene unclear. With 0 bases removed from V and 14 bases from J, the gap between germline ends came to 19 bases. The CDR3 length is 13 residues. Per the germline V gene, CDR1 is GTSNPN and CDR2 is SVGIG (reference sequence). In DNA form, the CDR3 reads TGTGCCTGGAGTGTACAGCGGACCGCCCCGGGAACCTTC. Residues: CAWSVQRTAPGTF.

This chain links TRBV4-3 with TRBJ1-2; 8 bases agree with TRBD1. This CDR3 region has 15 residues. Germline CDR1 LGHNA, CDR2 YSLEER. Unmatched junction bases numbered 7, after V lost 1 base and J lost 6 bases. CDR3 DNA: TGCGCCAGCAGCCAAGGAATGGACAGGGAGGATGGCTACACCTTC. Its protein is CASSQGMDREDGYTF.

This clone has just a few counts. The chain has TRBV30 and TRBJ1-1; D is undetermined. From germline, CDR1 is GTSNPN and CDR2 SVGIG (reference sequence). This CDR3 contains 11 residues. Trimming pared 0 bases from V and 8 bases from J, leaving 7 bases between. In DNA form, the CDR3 reads TGTGCCTGGAGTGTATACGGGGAAGCTTTCTTT. This gives the protein CAWSVYGEAFF.

This clone was seen only once. The chain uses TRBV29-1 and TRBJ2-7; TRBD2 agrees at 9 bases. The CDR3 is 13 residues long. V lost 4 bases, J lost 7 bases, and 8 bases stayed unmatched. Germline V CDR1 and CDR2: SQVTM, ANQGSEA. CDR3 bases: TGCAGCGTTGGTATTCAGGCGGGAGGGGAGCAGTACTTC. Residues: CSVGIQAGGEQYF.

The CDR3 DNA sequence: TGCGCCAGCAGCCAAGATGTGGGAGTCGCTTTCTTT. It specifies CASSQDVGVAFF. V is TRBV4-1 and J is TRBJ1-1; D is uncertain. Germline V gives CDR1 MGHRA, CDR2 YSYEKL. Trimming took off 0 bases at V and 11 bases at J, with 10 bases between the two ends. The CDR3 spans 12 residues.

CDR3 in amino acids: CAWSVLAGGETQYF. DNA for the CDR3: TGTGCCTGGAGTGTTCTCGCTGGGGGGGAGACCCAGTACTTC. The rearrangement links TRBV30 to TRBJ2-5, with D tentatively TRBD2 (6 bases). Trimming took off 0 bases at V and 5 bases at J, with 13 bases between the two ends. The length of the CDR3 is 14 residues. Germline lookup yields CDR1 GTSNPN and CDR2 SVGIG (reference sequence). Combining the CDR3 with reference TRBV30 and TRBJ2-5 gives the whole variable domain SQTIHQWPATLVQPVGSPLSLECTVEGTSNPNLYWYRQAAGRGLQLLFYSVGIGQISSEVPQNLSASRPQDRQFILSSKKLLLSDSGFYLCAWSVLAGGETQYFGPGTRLLVL.

This sequence joins TRBV19 and TRBJ2-7; 10 bases align to TRBD1. CDR3 size: 15 residues. Germline-derived CDR1 and CDR2 are LNHDA and SQIVND (reference sequence). V gave up 0 bases and J gave up 1 base; unmatched junction bases: 0. CDR3 loop: CASSIEDRGSYEQYF. The CDR3 nucleotides read TGTGCCAGTAGTATAGAGGACAGGGGGTCCTACGAGCAGTACTTC.

The gene calls are TRBV5-5 and TRBJ1-5; a weak D match, TRBD1 (6 bases). This CDR3 is 14 amino acids long. Between the trimmed V and J ends, which lost 3 bases and 5 bases, there was a span of 12 bases. CDR1 and CDR2 from the germline V gene are SGHKS and YYEKEE (reference sequence). In nucleotides, the CDR3 is TGTGCCAGCAGCTCCCGGGACACCCATCAGCCCCAGCATTTT. Its protein product is CASSSRDTHQPQHF.

The J gene is TRBJ2-7, the V gene TRBV20-1, with unresolved D. Germline V gene data show CDR1 as DFQATT and CDR2 as SNEGSKA (reference sequence). Trimming took 2 bases from V and 8 from J, leaving 7 bases between them. The CDR3 spans 10 residues. In DNA form, the CDR3 reads TGCAGTGCTAGAAGCGAGAAGCAGTACTTC. Protein sequence: CSARSEKQYF.

This sequence joins TRBV30 and TRBJ1-1, with no clear D. Per germline, CDR1 GTSNPN and CDR2 SVGIG (reference sequence). The CDR3 contains 13 residues. The V end was cut by 2 bases, the J end by 1 base, with 8 bases between. The chain's CDR3 is CAWSTDGNTEAFF. CDR3 bases: TGTGCCTGGAGTACGGATGGGAACACTGAAGCTTTCTTT.

Only a few counts were recorded for this clone. The rearrangement joins TRBV29-1 to TRBJ1-1; D gene ambiguous. Germline CDR1 and CDR2: SQVTM and ANQGSEA. V lost 7 bases to trimming and J lost 2 bases, with 8 bases between them. There are 11 residues in the CDR3. The CDR3 DNA reads as TGCAGCGGAACCCATAACACTGAAGCTTTCTTT. It specifies CSGTHNTEAFF.

The chain uses TRBV5-1 and TRBJ2-1; D ambiguous. Between the trimmed V and J ends, which lost 2 bases and 7 bases, there was a span of 19 bases. The CDR3 covers 16 residues. The germline gives CDR1 SGHRS, CDR2 YFSETQ. The CDR3 here is CASSLSSKPVGNEQFF. CDR3 bases: TGCGCCAGCAGCTTAAGTAGCAAGCCGGTGGGGAATGAGCAGTTCTTC. Looking up the rest from reference TRBV5-1 and TRBJ2-1 gives the full variable domain: KAGVTQTPRYLIKTRGQQVTLSCSPISGHRSVSWYQQTPGQGLQFLFEYFSETQRNKGNFPGRFSGRQFSNSRSEMNVSTLELGDSALYLCASSLSSKPVGNEQFFGPGTRLTVL.

For this clone: Other DNA sequences in the same sample also yield this CDR3. CDR3 DNA: TGTGCCAGCCGACGGGGGAATGAGCAGTTCTTC. The encoded protein is CASRRGNEQFF. The rearrangement links TRBV7-2 to TRBJ2-1; perhaps TRBD2 as D (6 bases). The CDR3 has 11 residues. Per the germline V gene, CDR1 is SGHTA and CDR2 is FQGNSA. V was clipped by 8 bases and J by 7 bases, with 9 bases between them.

The V gene is TRBV7-9, the J gene TRBJ1-5, with D unresolved. Trimming took off 6 bases at V and 3 bases at J, with 9 bases between the two ends. CDR3 size: 13 residues. The germline V gene has CDR1 SEHNR and CDR2 FQNEAQ (reference sequence). Here the CDR3 reads CASSPEANQPQHF. The DNA of the CDR3 is TGTGCCAGCAGTCCGGAGGCCAATCAGCCCCAGCATTTT.

This clone occurred many times. The rearrangement joins TRBV30 to TRBJ2-2; D is possibly TRBD1 or TRBD2 (6 bases each). The CDR3 extends over 15 amino acids. Trimming took 2 bases from V and 4 from J, leaving 14 bases between them. The V gene's germline CDR1 is GTSNPN and CDR2 SVGIG (reference sequence). CDR3 amino acids: CAWSLGGSFTGELFF. CDR3 DNA: TGTGCCTGGAGTTTAGGGGGGTCTTTCACCGGGGAGCTGTTTTTT.

Comment on this clone: A junction boundary mismatches the germline segment, possibly from a read error. The rearrangement links TRBV14 to TRBJ2-1; D may match TRBD1 or TRBD2 (6 bases each). CDR3 length equals 13 residues. Looked up from germline, CDR1 is SGHDN and CDR2 is FVKESK. For the CDR3, the DNA is TGTGCCAGCAGCCAAGTGCCCTTAGGAAGGGGGGTCTTC. Its protein product is CASSQVPLGRGVF.

This chain connects TRBV6-5 to TRBJ2-3; D uncertain. Per germline, CDR1 MNHEY and CDR2 SVGAGI. The CDR3 contains 14 residues. The ends were cut back, 7 bases at V and 1 base at J, with 12 bases in the middle. The CDR3 DNA follows: TGTGCCAGCAACCAAGGGCGCCGCACAGATACGCAGTATTTT. Translated, it gives CASNQGRRTDTQYF.

The V gene is TRBV6-6, the J gene TRBJ1-2; possible D gene TRBD1, 6 bases. Trimming took 10 bases from V and 3 from J, leaving 15 bases between them. CDR1 is MNHNY, CDR2 SVGAGI, per germline (reference sequence). This CDR3 is 13 amino acids long. The CDR3 here is CATRGDPHYGYTF. In nucleotides, the CDR3 is TGTGCCACCAGGGGCGACCCACACTATGGCTACACCTTC.